This T cell receptor beta chain was sequenced in a study of OX40 agonist ivuxolimab in advanced cancers. Across the study: As their treatment, patients were administered ivuxolimab, an agonistic anti-OX40 (CD134) antibody. Of the participants, approximately 40% had some prior anti-PD-1, anti-PD-L1 or anti-CTLA-4 therapy, which was allowed. Ivuxolimab was administered intravenously to patients at 0.01 to 10 mg/kg every 2 weeks.

V was pared by 3 bases and J by 4 bases, with 16 bases between. The V gene's germline CDR1 is MDHEN and CDR2 SYDVKM. The CDR3 has 16 amino acids. Libraries were prepared by immunoSEQ multiplex PCR; TCRdb keeps only in-frame clonotypes and omits some of them. The sample carries 70,000 to 95,000 clones, 80% to 85% recorded once. This chain uses TRBV28 with TRBJ1-5; perhaps TRBD1 as D (5 bases). The sequence derives from an adult with an advanced solid tumor such as melanoma, head and neck, liver or kidney cancer. Source: CD4+ or CD8+ T cells sorted from blood, taken in a trial of the OX40 agonist ivuxolimab. The CDR3 coding sequence is TGTGCCAGCAGTTTTGCTGGGTCGGGGCTGAATCAGCCCCAGCATTTT. It translates to CASSFAGSGLNQPQHF.